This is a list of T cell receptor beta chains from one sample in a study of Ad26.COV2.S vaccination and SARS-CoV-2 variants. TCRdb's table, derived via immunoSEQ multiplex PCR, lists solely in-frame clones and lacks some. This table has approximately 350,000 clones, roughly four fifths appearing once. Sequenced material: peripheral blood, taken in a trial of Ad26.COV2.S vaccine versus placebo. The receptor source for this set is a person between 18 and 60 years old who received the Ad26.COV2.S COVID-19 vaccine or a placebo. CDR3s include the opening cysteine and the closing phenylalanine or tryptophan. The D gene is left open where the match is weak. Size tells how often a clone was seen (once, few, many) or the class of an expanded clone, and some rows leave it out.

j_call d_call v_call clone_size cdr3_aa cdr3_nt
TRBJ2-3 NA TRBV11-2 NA CASSRTDTQYF TGTGCCAGCAGCCGTACGGATACGCAGTATTTT
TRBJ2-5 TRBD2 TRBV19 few CASRTSGRSGETQYF TGTGCCAGCAGGACTAGCGGGAGGTCCGGGGAGACCCAGTACTTC
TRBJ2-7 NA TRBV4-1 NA CASSQVLGYEQYF TGCGCCAGCAGCCAGGTCCTGGGGTACGAGCAGTACTTC
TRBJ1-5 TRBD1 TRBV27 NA CASSFRGVGATVDNQPQHF TGTGCCAGCAGTTTCAGGGGGGTGGGGGCGACGGTCGACAATCAGCCCCAGCATTTT
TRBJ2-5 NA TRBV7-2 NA CASSLSPGQETQYF TGTGCCAGCAGCTTATCCCCAGGGCAAGAGACCCAGTACTTC
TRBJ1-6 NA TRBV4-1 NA CASLNPTRPDSPLHF TGCGCCAGCCTCAACCCTACAAGGCCCGATTCACCCCTCCACTTT
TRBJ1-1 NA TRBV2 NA CASRWTSWATEAFF TGTGCCAGCAGGTGGACCTCCTGGGCCACTGAAGCTTTCTTT
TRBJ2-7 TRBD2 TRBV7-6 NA CASSLGTSGTNEQYF TGTGCCAGCAGCTTAGGGACTAGCGGGACCAACGAGCAGTACTTC
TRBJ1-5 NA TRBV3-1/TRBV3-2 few CASSQDTGRYQPQHF TGTGCCAGCAGCCAAGATACAGGACGATATCAGCCCCAGCATTTT
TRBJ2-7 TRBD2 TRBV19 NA CASSIGYNKPSGEQYF TGTGCCAGTAGTATAGGGTACAATAAGCCTAGCGGAGAGCAGTACTTC
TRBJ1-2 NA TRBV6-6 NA CASSYGDTVNYGYTF TGTGCCAGCAGTTACGGTGACACGGTTAACTATGGCTACACCTTC
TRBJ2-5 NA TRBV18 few CASPRSETQYF TGTGCCAGCCCACGTTCGGAGACCCAGTACTTC
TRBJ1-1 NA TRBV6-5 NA CASSSGRGDTEAFF TGTGCCAGCAGTTCGGGAAGGGGGGACACTGAAGCTTTCTTT
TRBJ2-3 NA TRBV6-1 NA CASSEGGPSRYF TGTGCCAGCAGTGAAGGTGGGCCTTCCAGGTATTTT
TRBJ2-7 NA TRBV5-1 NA CASSIGTVRGNEQYF TGCGCCAGCAGCATTGGTACAGTCAGAGGGAACGAGCAGTACTTC
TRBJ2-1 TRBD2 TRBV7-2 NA CASSFSSGGVNEQFF TGTGCCAGCAGCTTTAGTAGCGGGGGGGTAAATGAGCAGTTCTTC